This T cell receptor beta chain was documented in a study of T cell changes during pregnancy in multiple sclerosis. Germline values: CDR1 SEHNR, CDR2 FQNEAQ (reference sequence). V gave up 4 bases and J gave up 5 bases, with 21 bases separating them. The CDR3 length is 17 residues. The protocol was immunoSEQ multiplex PCR, while the TCRdb copy is restricted to in-frame clones and leaves out a portion. This table holds roughly 110,000 clones, roughly 89% found once. This receptor was identified in a female donor with multiple sclerosis, enrolled in a pregnancy study. Source: peripheral blood, taken before pregnancy. The V and J genes are TRBV7-9 and TRBJ1-5; perhaps TRBD1 as D (6 bases). CDR3 nucleotide sequence: TGTGCCAGCAGCTCAGGCGGCCACAGGGCAGGAGATCAGCCCCAGCATTTT. Translation: CASSSGGHRAGDQPQHF.